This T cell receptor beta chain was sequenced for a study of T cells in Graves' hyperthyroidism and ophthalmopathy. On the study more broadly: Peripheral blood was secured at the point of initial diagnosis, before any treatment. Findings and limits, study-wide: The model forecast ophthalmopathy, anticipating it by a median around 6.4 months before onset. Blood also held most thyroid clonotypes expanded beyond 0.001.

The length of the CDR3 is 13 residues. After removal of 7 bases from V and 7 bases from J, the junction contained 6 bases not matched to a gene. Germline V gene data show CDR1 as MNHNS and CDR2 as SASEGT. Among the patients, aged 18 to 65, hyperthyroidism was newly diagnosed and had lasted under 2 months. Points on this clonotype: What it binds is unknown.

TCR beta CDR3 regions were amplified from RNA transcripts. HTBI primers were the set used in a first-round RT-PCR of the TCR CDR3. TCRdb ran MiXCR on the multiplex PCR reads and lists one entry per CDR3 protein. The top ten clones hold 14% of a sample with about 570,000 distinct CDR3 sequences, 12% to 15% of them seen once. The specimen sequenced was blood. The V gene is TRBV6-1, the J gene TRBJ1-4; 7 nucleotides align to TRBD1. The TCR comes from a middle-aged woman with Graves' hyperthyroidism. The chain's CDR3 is CASNGQAGEKLFF. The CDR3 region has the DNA TGTGCCAGCAATGGACAGGCGGGTGAAAAACTGTTTTTT.